The sequence of this T cell receptor (beta chain) was determined in a study of blood T cell repertoires in COVID-19. Study context: The United States, Italy and Spain supplied acute and convalescent COVID-19 samples. PBMCs, B-cell-depleted T cells, or T cells were the source of the cDNA or gDNA that made up the material.

In the study's own analysis: Reference gene primer amplification yielded estimated nucleated cell counts. TCRdb keeps only in-frame clones here, not all; method: immunoSEQ multiplex PCR. Clone size and V and J calls were adopted from that table, with D and trimming inferred from the DNA. The table has around 340,000 clones, approximately 82% seen once. This CDR3 is built from 14 residues. The sequence derives from a man aged 25-45 years with active or convalescent COVID-19. Material for sequencing was peripheral blood. The chain joins TRBV21-1 to TRBJ2-7; the table's D call, TRBD1, has no DNA check behind it. TRBV21-1 is given as a pseudogene. In DNA, the CDR3 is TGTGCCAGCAGCAAAAAGACATGCGCCTACGAGCAGTACTTC. Residues: CASSKKTCAYEQYF.